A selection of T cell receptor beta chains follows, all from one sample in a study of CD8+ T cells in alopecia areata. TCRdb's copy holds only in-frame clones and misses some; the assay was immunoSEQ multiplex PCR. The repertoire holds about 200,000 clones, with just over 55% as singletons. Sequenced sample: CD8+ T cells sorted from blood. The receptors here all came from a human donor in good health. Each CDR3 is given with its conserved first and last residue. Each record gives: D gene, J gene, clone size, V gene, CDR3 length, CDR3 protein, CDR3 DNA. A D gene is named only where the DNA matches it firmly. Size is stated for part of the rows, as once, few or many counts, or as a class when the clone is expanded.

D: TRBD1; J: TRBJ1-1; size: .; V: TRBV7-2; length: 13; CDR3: CASGDRGHTEAFF; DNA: TGTGCCAGCGGTGACAGGGGACACACTGAAGCTTTCTTT
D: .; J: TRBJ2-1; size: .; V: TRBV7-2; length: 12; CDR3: CASSPRGREQFF; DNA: TGTGCCAGCAGCCCACGGGGGAGGGAGCAGTTCTTC
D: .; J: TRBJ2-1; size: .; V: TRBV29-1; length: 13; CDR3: CSVEYSTVNEQFF; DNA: TGCAGCGTTGAATATTCGACAGTCAATGAGCAGTTCTTC
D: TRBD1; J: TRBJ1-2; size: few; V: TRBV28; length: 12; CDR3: CASSLAGGGYTF; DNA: TGTGCCAGCAGTTTGGCAGGGGGCGGCTACACCTTC
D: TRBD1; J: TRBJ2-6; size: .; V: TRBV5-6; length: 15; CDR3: CASSPQGRGANVLTF; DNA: TGTGCCAGCAGCCCACAGGGGAGAGGGGCCAACGTCCTGACTTTC
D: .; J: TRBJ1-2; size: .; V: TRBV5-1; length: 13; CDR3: CASSLEGSYGYTF; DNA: TGCGCCAGCAGCTTGGAGGGGAGCTATGGCTACACCTTC
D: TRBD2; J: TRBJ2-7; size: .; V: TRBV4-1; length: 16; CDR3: CASSQKASGATYEQYF; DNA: TGCGCCAGCAGCCAGAAGGCTAGCGGGGCTACCTACGAGCAGTACTTC
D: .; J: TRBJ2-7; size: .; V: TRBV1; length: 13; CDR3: CTSSQHRGHEQYF; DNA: TGCACCAGCAGCCAACACAGGGGCCACGAGCAGTACTTC
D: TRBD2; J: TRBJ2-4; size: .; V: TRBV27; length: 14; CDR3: CASSMFRGGNIQYF; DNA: TGTGCCAGCAGTATGTTTCGGGGGGGGAACATTCAGTACTTC
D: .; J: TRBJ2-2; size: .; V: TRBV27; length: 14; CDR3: CASSSSSNTGELFF; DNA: TGTGCTAGCAGTTCCAGCTCGAACACCGGGGAGCTGTTTTTT
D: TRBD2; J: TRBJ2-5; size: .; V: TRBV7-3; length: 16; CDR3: CASSVGLAAIQETQYF; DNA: TGTGCCAGCAGCGTCGGACTAGCGGCTATCCAAGAGACCCAGTACTTC
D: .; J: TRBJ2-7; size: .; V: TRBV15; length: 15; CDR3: CATSRGEPPSYEQYF; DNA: TGTGCCACCAGCAGAGGGGAACCCCCTTCCTACGAGCAGTACTTC
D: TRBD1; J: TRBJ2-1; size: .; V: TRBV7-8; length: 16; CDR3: CASSQIAGQAYNEQFF; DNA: TGTGCCAGCAGCCAAATCGCGGGACAGGCCTACAATGAGCAGTTCTTC
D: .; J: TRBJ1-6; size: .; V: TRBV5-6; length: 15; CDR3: CASSPTGFSNSPLHF; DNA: TGTGCCAGCAGCCCCACAGGGTTTTCTAACTCACCCCTCCACTTT
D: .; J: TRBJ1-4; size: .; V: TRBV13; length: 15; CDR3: CASSLSLATNEKLFF; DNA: TGTGCCAGCAGCCTCAGCCTTGCAACTAATGAAAAACTGTTTTTT
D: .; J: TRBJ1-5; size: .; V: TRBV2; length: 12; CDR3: CASSAGNQPQHF; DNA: TGTGCCAGCAGTGCGGGCAATCAGCCCCAGCATTTT
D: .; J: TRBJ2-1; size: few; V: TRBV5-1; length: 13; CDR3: CASSFGTYNEQFF; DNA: TGCGCCAGCAGCTTCGGGACTTACAATGAGCAGTTCTTC